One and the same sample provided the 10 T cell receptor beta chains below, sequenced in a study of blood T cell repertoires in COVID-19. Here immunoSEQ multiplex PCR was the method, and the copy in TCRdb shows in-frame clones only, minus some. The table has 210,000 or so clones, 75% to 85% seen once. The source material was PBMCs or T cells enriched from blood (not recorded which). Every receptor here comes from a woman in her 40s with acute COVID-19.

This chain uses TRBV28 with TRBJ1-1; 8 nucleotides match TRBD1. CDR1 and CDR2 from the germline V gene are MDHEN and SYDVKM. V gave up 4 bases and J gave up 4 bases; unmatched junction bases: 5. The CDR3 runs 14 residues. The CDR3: CASSSRQGPTEAFF. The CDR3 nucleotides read TGTGCCAGCAGTTCAAGACAGGGGCCCACTGAAGCTTTCTTT.

CDR3 DNA sequence: TGTGCCAGCTCACCACTAGGAGGGGGCGACGACTATGGCTACACCTTC. It translates to CASSPLGGGDDYGYTF. The V gene is TRBV18, the J gene TRBJ1-2; 7 bases are a match to TRBD1. CDR1 KGHSH and CDR2 LQKENI come from the germline V gene. Trimming cost V 1 base and J 3 bases; bases outside gene matches: 8. There are 16 residues in the CDR3. Complete variable domain (other parts from reference TRBV18 and TRBJ1-2): NAGVMQNPRHLVRRRGQEARLRCSPMKGHSHVYWYRQLPEEGLKFMVYLQKENIIDESGMPKERFSAEFPKEGPSILRIQQVVRGDSAAYFCASSPLGGGDDYGYTFGSGTRLTVV.

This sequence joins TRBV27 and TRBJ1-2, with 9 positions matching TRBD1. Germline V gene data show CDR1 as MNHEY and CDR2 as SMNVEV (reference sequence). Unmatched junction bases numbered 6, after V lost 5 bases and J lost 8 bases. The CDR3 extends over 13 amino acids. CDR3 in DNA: TGTGCCAGCAGTCCGGGACAGGGTAGCGGCTACACCTTC. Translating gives CASSPGQGSGYTF.

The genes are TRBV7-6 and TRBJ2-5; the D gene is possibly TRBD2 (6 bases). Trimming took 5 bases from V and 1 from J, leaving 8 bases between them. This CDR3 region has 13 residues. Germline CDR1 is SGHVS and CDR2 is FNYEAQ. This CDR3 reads CASSRDFQETQYF. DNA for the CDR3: TGTGCCAGCAGCCGGGACTTCCAAGAGACCCAGTACTTC.

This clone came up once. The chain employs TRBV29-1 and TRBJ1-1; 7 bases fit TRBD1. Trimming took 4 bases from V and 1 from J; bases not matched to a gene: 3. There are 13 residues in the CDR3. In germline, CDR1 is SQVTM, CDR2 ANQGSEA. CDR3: CSVGGQPNTEAFF. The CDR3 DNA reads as TGCAGCGTTGGGGGACAGCCGAACACTGAAGCTTTCTTT.

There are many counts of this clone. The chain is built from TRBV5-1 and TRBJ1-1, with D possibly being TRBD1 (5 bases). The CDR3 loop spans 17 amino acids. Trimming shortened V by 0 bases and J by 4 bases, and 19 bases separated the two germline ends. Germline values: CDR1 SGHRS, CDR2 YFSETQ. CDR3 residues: CASSLVSGRGFSTEAFF. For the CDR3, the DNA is TGCGCCAGCAGCTTGGTTTCCGGAAGGGGATTTAGCACTGAAGCTTTCTTT. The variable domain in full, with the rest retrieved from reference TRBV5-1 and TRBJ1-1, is KAGVTQTPRYLIKTRGQQVTLSCSPISGHRSVSWYQQTPGQGLQFLFEYFSETQRNKGNFPGRFSGRQFSNSRSEMNVSTLELGDSALYLCASSLVSGRGFSTEAFFGQGTRLTVV.

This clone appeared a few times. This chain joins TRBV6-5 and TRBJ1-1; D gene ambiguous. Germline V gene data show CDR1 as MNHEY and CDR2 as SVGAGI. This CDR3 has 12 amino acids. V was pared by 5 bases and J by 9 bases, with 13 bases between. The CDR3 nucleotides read TGTGCCAGCAGTACCTCTGAGGTAAAAGCTTTCTTT. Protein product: CASSTSEVKAFF.

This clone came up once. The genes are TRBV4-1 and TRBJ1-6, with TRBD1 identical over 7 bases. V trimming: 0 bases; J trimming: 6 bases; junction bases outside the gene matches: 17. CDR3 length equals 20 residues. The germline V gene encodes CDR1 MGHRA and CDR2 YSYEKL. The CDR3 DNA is TGCGCCAGCAGCCAAGAACCGAACAGGGGTCTATCACCACCTAATTCACCCCTCCACTTT. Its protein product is CASSQEPNRGLSPPNSPLHF.

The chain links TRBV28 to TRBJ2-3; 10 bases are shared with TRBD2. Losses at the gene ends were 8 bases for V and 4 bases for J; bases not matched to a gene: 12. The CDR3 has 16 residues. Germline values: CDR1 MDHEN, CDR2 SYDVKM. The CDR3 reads CASPPAGGPWADTQYF. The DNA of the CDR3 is TGTGCCAGCCCTCCAGCGGGAGGGCCGTGGGCAGATACGCAGTATTTT.

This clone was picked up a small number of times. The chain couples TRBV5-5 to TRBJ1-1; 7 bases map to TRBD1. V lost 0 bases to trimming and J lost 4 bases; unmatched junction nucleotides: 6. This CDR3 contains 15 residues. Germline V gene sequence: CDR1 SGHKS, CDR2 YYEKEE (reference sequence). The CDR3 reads CASSLEGTELTEAFF. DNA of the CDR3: TGTGCCAGCAGCTTGGAAGGGACAGAGCTCACTGAAGCTTTCTTT.